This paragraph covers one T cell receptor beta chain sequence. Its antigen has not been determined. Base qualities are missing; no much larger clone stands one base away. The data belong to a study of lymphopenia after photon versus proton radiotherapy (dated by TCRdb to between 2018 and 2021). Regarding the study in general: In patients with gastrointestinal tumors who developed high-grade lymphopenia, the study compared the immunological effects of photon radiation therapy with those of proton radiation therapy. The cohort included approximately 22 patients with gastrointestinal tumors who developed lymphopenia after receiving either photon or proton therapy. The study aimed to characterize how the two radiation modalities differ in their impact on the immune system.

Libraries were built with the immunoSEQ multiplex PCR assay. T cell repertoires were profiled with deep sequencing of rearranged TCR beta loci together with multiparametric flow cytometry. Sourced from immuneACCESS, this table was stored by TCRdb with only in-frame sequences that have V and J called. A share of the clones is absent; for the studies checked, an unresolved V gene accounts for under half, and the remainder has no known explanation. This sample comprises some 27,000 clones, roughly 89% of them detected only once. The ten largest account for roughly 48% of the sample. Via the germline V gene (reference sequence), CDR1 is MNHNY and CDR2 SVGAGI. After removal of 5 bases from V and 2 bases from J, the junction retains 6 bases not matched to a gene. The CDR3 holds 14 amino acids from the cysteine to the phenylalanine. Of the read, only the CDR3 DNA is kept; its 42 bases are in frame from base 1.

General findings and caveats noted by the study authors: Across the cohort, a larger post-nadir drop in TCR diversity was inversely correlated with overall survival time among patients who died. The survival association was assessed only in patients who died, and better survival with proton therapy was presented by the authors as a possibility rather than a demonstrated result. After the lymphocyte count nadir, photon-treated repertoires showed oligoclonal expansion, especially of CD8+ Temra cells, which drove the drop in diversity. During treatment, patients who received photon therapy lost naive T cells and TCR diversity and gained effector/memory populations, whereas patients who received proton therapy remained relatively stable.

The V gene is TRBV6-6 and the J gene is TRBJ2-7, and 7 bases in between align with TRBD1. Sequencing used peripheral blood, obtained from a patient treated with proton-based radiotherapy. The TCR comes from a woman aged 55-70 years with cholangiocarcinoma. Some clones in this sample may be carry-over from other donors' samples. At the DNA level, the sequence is TGTGCCAGCAGTGCGGACAGGACCACCTACGAGCAGTACTTC. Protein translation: CASSADRTTYEQYF.